This T cell receptor beta chain stems from a study of blood T cell repertoires in COVID-19. Study summary: The origin of the acute and convalescent COVID-19 samples was the United States, Italy and Spain. PBMCs, B-cell-depleted T cells, or T cells were the source of the cDNA or gDNA that made up the material.

The germline V gene encodes CDR1 KGHSH and CDR2 LQKENI. Trimming removed 2 bases from V and 2 bases from J, with 10 bases in between. This CDR3 is 14 amino acids long. The table came from immunoSEQ multiplex PCR; TCRdb's copy has only in-frame clones and leaves some out. The data contain under 200,000 clones, around 83% of them seen just once; the ten biggest clones take up 1.5% to 1.9%. This chain joins TRBV18 and TRBJ2-7, with D possibly matching TRBD1 (6 bases). Sequenced: peripheral blood. The source is a human donor in a cohort sampled during active COVID-19. The CDR3 region is CASSPRTETYEQYF. The CDR3 DNA follows: TGTGCCAGCTCACCAAGGACAGAGACCTACGAGCAGTACTTC.